This T cell receptor (beta chain) was observed in a study of cytomegalovirus exposure and HLA in healthy donors. Germline-derived CDR1 and CDR2 are SEHNR and FQNEAQ (reference sequence). This CDR3 spans 14 amino acids. The study ran its PCR with 60 Vbeta and 13 Jbeta primers. Produced via immunoSEQ multiplex PCR; TCRdb's table is partial and in-frame only. The repertoire includes under 250,000 clones, around 77% of them detected once, and 2.9% sits in the top ten. The clonotype originates from a woman in her thirties in good health and CMV-seronegative. The specimen sequenced was PBMCs. The chain is built from TRBV7-9 and TRBJ2-5, with D perhaps matching TRBD1 (5 bases). The J call may be wrong; the DNA end is better matched by TRBJ2-7. CDR3 sequence: CASSLNQGLYEQYF. Here the CDR3 DNA reads TGTGCCAGCAGCTTAAACCAGGGCCTTTACGAGCAGTACTTC.